This TCR beta chain was documented in a study of shared clonotypes between healthy human individuals. As concerns this clone: The antigen remains undetermined.

Study conclusions and caveats: Clonotype sharing levels among donors were expected to vary with sequencing depth. Few donors restricted represented genetic and exposure-history diversity.

Some clones are missing from TCRdb's copy, which holds only in-frame ones; the method was immunoSEQ multiplex PCR. Here the sample spans a few million clones, approximately 90% being singletons. The CDR3 loop spans 15 amino acids. J gave up 5 bases and V 5 bases, and 11 bases lay outside the gene matches. Germline CDR1 reads MNHNS; CDR2 reads SASEGT. The TCR originated in a man aged 18 to 35 in good health. Sequencing was carried out using naive CD4+ T cells sorted from blood. Subset meaning: CD45RA+ positively selected. The chain is built from TRBV6-1 and TRBJ2-7; the match to TRBD1 covers 8 bases. The CDR3 sequence: CASSSGQGLSHEQYF. CDR3 DNA sequence: TGTGCCAGCAGTTCCGGACAGGGATTATCCCACGAGCAGTACTTC.